This T cell receptor beta chain was identified in a study of OX40 agonist ivuxolimab in advanced cancers. Whole-study results and caveats: Partial responders at 0.1-3.0 mg/kg had among the lowest clonal expansion.

CDR1 and CDR2 (germline): MNHEY, SVGAGI. The CDR3 sequence is 15 residues long. Trimming left V 2 bases short and J 2 bases short, with 13 bases between. Generated by immunoSEQ multiplex PCR, the TCRdb table keeps only in-frame clones and is missing some. This sample has approximately 94,000 clones, with around nine tenths found just once. Blood was sampled at baseline, cycle 4 day 1, and cycle 7 day 1. Details on this clone: The antigen is not known.

The clonotype comes from an adult with an advanced solid tumor such as melanoma, head and neck, liver or kidney cancer. The rearrangement joins TRBV6-5 to TRBJ2-7; D tentatively fits TRBD1 or TRBD2 (5 bases each). Sequenced material: CD4+ or CD8+ T cells sorted from blood, taken in a trial of the OX40 agonist ivuxolimab. The CDR3 region is CASSYLPGPTYEQYF. CDR3 nucleotides: TGTGCCAGCAGTTACCTCCCGGGACCGACCTACGAGCAGTACTTC.